This TCR beta chain emerged from a study of blood T cells in healthy people across ages (dated by TCRdb to between 2015 and 2017). For context, the study as a whole: In model experiments, template switching captured roughly one uniquely barcoded TCR beta cDNA molecule for every two T cells. To avoid experimental bias, donors of different ages were distributed randomly across sequencing lanes. The donors were divided into four age groups: young (average approximately 16 years), middle-aged (about 39), aged (62) and long-lived (roughly 82). To track age-related changes in TCR beta repertoire diversity, the study relied on deep sequencing normalized with unique cDNA molecular identifiers. Two additional independent replicas of 1 million unique cDNA reads from the same blood draw were analyzed for two donors (one aged 18 to 30 and one aged 80 or older). Points the paper makes about the study in general: Total diversity estimates from one million sequenced T cells were considered lower bounds and underestimates. Compared with the aged group, the long-lived group had more naive CD4+ T cells, fewer expanded clones and increased TCR diversity, suggesting age selection. A strong correlation was found between observed TCR beta diversity and the percentage of naive T cells measured by flow cytometry. Since profiling was done on bulk unsorted PBMCs, naive and antigen-experienced compartments could not be conclusively compared. As age increased, observed TCR beta diversity per million T cells dropped in a roughly linear way, and a significant reduction was already evident by age roughly 40. Because donor CMV infection status was unknown, age-related changes in expanded clonotypes were potentially confounded.

The protocol used for the library was 5' RACE. Sequenced on an Illumina HiSeq 2500. A second PCR of roughly 6 to 11 cycles was performed with a sample-barcoded 5' primer and a J-beta primer mix. A template-switch 5' adaptor carrying 12 random nucleotides introduced a unique molecular identifier onto each TCR beta cDNA molecule. Each sample yielded at least 2.5 million CDR3-containing paired-end reads. All of the RNA was converted into first-strand cDNA using the Mint cDNA synthesis kit, with a TRBC-specific oligonucleotide serving as the primer. After uracil-DNA glycosylase treatment, a first 18-cycle PCR used universal primers M1SS and BC2_uni_R on all cDNA. For the original study's pipeline: Normalization of each sample was performed by random selection of 1 million high-quality reads, each carrying a distinct molecular identifier. Reads with shared molecular identifiers were discarded instead of being binned into consensus sequences. CDR3 identification, clonotype clustering and error correction used MiTCR with a Q25 quality threshold and the strictest error-elimination algorithm. A nonparametric unseen species model using Euler transformation provided a lower-bound estimate of total TCR beta diversity. TCRdb redid the processing of the public reads, applying fastp at Q25 and MiXCR, and retained in-frame beta chains. Duplicate CDR3 protein sequences are folded into a single record with the most common DNA and genes. The V and J calls reflect TCRdb's pipeline rather than the authors' work. The sample includes around 1,000,000 distinct CDR3 sequences, with around two fifths observed a single time. The ten largest make up roughly 13% of the sample.

From the cysteine through the phenylalanine, the CDR3 covers 16 amino acids. Only the CDR3 region is kept as DNA, spanning 48 bases read in frame from base 1. At the junction V is shortened by 8 bases and J by 2 bases; bases outside the gene matches: 15. In this sample, this clonotype turned up a few times. No cognate antigen has been identified for it. No base-level quality is on record; no much larger clone is a single base apart. The approximately 39 donors, aged roughly 6 to 95 years, were systemically healthy Caucasian individuals from Russia. Ten milliliters of peripheral blood were drawn from each donor into EDTA-treated Vacutainer tubes. Ficoll-Paque density-gradient centrifugation was used to isolate PBMCs, with at least 6 million obtained per sample. Trizol reagent was used to extract total RNA from the PBMCs, yielding at least 5.5 micrograms per sample. For every donor, an aliquot of PBMCs went through flow cytometry to measure the percentages of naive CD45RAhigh/CD27high T cells.

The sequence was collected from a man aged 18 to 29 in good health. Material: blood. This sequence uses TRBV12-3 or TRBV12-4 and TRBJ2-7, with TRBD1 matching 7 junction bases. At the DNA level, the sequence is TGTGCCAGCCCCCCCCTCCGAGGACAGGCAGCCTACGAGCAGTACTTC. This sequence encodes CASPPLRGQAAYEQYF.